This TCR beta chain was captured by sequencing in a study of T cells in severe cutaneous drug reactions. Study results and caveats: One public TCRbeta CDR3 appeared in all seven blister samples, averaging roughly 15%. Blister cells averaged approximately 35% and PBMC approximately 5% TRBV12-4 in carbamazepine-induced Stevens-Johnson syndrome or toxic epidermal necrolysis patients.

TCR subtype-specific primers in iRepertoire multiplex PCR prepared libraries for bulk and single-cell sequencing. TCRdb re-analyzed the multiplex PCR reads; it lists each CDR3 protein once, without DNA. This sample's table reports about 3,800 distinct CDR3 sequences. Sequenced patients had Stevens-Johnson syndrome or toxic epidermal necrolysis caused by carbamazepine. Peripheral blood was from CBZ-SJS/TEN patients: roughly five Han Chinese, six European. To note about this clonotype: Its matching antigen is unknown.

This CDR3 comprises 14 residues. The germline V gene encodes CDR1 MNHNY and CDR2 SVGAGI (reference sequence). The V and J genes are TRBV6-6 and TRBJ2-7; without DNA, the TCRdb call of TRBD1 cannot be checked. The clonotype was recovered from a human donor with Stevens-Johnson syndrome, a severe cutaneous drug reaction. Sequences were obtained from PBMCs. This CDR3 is CAVRGAGETYEQYF.